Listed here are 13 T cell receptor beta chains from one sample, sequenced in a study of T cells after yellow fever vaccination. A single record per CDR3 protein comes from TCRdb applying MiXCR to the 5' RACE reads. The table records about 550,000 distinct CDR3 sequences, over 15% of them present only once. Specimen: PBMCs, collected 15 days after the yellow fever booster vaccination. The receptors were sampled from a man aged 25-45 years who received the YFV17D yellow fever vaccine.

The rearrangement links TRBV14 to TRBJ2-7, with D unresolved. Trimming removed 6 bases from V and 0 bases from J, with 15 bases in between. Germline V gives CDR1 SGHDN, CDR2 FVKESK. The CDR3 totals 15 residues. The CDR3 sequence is CASSLRASSSYEQYF. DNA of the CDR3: TGTGCCAGCAGTCTACGGGCCTCGAGCTCCTACGAGCAGTACTTC.

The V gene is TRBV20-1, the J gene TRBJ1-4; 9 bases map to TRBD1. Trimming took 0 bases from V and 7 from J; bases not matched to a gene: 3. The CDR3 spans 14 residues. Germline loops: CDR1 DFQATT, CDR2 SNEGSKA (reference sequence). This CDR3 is CSARDPGQGEKLFF. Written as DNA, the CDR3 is TGCAGTGCTAGAGATCCGGGACAGGGTGAAAAACTGTTTTTT.

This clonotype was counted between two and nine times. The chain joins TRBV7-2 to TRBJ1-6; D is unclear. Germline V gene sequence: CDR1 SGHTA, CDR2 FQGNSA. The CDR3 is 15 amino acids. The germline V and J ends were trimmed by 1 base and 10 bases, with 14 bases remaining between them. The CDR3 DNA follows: TGTGCCAGCAGCTTAGAGGTGGGGAGGTTGTCACCCCTCCACTTT. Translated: CASSLEVGRLSPLHF.

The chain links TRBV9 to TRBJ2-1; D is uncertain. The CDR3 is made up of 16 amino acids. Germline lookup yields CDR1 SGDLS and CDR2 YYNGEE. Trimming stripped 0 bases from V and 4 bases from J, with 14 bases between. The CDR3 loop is CASSVDVRLGYNEQFF. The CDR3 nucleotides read TGTGCCAGCAGCGTAGACGTTCGGCTAGGGTACAATGAGCAGTTCTTC.

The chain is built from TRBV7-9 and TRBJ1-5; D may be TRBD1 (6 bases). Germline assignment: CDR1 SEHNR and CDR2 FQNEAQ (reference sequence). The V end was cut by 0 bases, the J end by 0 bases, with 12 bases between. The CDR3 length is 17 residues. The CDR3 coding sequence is TGTGCCAGCAGCTTAGCCGGGGGGGGCTATAGCAATCAGCCCCAGCATTTT. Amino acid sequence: CASSLAGGGYSNQPQHF.

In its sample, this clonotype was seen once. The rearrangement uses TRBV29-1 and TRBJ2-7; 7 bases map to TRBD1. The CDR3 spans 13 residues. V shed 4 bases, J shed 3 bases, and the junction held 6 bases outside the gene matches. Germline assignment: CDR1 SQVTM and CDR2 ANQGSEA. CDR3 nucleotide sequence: TGCAGCGTTGGTACAGGGGCAAACTACGAGCAGTACTTC. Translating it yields CSVGTGANYEQYF.

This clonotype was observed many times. As DNA, the CDR3 is TGTGCCAGCAGTCAGCAGGGGGCCTACAATGAGCAGTTCTTC. Translation: CASSQQGAYNEQFF. The V call is TRBV14, the J call TRBJ2-1; TRBD1 matches 7 bases. Germline CDR1 and CDR2: SGHDN and FVKESK. V was pared by 6 bases and J by 2 bases, with 4 bases of the junction left unmatched. The CDR3 consists of 14 residues.

The CDR3 reads CASMVGPSGANVLTF. CDR3 bases: TGTGCCAGCATGGTAGGGCCTTCTGGGGCCAACGTCCTGACTTTC. V is TRBV28 and J is TRBJ2-6; D is uncertain. The CDR3 totals 15 residues. The V end lost 7 bases, the J end lost 1 base, and 11 bases lay between the germline ends. Germline CDR1 reads MDHEN; CDR2 reads SYDVKM.

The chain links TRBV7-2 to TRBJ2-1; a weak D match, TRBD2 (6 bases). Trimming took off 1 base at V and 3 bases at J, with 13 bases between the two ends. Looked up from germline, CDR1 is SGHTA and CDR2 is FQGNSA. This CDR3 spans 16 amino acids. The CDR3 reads CASSLGSGVDYNEQFF. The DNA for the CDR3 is TGTGCCAGCAGCTTAGGTTCGGGAGTTGACTACAATGAGCAGTTCTTC.

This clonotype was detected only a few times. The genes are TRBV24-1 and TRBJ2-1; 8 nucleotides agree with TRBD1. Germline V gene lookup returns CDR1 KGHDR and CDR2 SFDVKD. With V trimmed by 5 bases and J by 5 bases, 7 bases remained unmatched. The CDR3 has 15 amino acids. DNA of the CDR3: TGTGCCACCAGTGGTGGACAGGGTTACGACAATGAGCAGTTCTTC. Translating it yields CATSGGQGYDNEQFF.

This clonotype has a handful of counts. As DNA, the CDR3 is TGTGCCAGCAGCCAGATCCTCCGGGCGGGCGGTTTCGATGGGACTAGCACAGATACGCAGTATTTT. It translates to CASSQILRAGGFDGTSTDTQYF. The chain is built from TRBV4-2 and TRBJ2-3; a weak D match, TRBD2 (6 bases). Trimming removed 3 bases from V and 0 bases from J, with 31 bases in between. Germline values: CDR1 LGHNA, CDR2 YNFKEQ. The CDR3 covers 22 residues.

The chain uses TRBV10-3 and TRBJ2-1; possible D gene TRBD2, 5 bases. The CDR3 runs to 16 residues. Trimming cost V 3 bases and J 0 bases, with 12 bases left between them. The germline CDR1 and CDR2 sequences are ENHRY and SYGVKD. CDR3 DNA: TGTGCCATCAGTGAAGGCGGGTCTAGCTCCTACAATGAGCAGTTCTTC. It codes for CAISEGGSSSYNEQFF.

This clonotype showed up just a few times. The CDR3 nucleotides read TGTGCCACCAGCCCCCGGCCCCCCGCCTCGGGCACAGATACGCAGTATTTT. Its translation is CATSPRPPASGTDTQYF. The rearrangement links TRBV15 to TRBJ2-3; D not certain. This CDR3 spans 17 amino acids. From germline, CDR1 is LNHNV and CDR2 YYDKDF (reference sequence). Trimming left V 5 bases short and J 1 base short, with 19 bases between.